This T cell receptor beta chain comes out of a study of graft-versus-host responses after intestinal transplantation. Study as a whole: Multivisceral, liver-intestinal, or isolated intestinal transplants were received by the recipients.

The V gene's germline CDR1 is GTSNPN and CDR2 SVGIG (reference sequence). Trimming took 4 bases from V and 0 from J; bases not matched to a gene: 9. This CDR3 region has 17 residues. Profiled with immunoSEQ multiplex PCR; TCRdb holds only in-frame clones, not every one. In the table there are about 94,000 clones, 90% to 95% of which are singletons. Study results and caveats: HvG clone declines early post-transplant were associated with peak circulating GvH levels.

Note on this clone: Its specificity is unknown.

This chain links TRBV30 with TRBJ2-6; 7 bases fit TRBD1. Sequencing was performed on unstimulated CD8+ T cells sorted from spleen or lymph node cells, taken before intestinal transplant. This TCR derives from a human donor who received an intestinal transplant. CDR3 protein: CAWTFRDSNSGANVLTF. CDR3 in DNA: TGTGCCTGGACATTCCGGGACAGCAACTCTGGGGCCAACGTCCTGACTTTC. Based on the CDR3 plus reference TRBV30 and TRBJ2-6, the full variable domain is SQTIHQWPATLVQPVGSPLSLECTVEGTSNPNLYWYRQAAGRGLQLLFYSVGIGQISSEVPQNLSASRPQDRQFILSSKKLLLSDSGFYLCAWTFRDSNSGANVLTFGAGSRLTVL.